This T cell receptor beta chain was captured by sequencing in a study of blood T cell repertoires in COVID-19. Study-wide background: PBMCs, B-cell-depleted T cells, or T cells provided the cDNA or gDNA that made up the material.

CDR1 and CDR2 (germline): KGHDR, SFDVKD. CDR3 length: 15 residues. The V and J ends lost 3 bases and 5 bases, in that order; junction bases with no gene match: 5. Participants' own reports of clinical history determined their cohort assignment. The table came from immunoSEQ multiplex PCR; TCRdb's copy has only in-frame clones and leaves some out. The data show 140,000 to 150,000 clones, roughly 90% seen once. V is TRBV24-1 and J is TRBJ2-7; 11 bases are a match to TRBD1. The sample taken for sequencing was PBMCs or T cells enriched from blood (not recorded which). The clonotype originates from a man aged 45-60 years who had recovered from COVID-19. CDR3: CATSDPGQGVHEQYF. CDR3 nucleotide sequence: TGTGCCACCAGTGATCCGGGACAGGGGGTCCACGAGCAGTACTTC.